These 8 T cell receptor beta chains came from one sample sequenced in a study of control samples from healthy donors and cancer patients. Measured with immunoSEQ multiplex PCR; TCRdb has only the in-frame clones, and not every one. Here the sample spans 90,000 to 150,000 clones, about 91% being singletons. Sequencing was performed on blood. These receptors came from a man aged 40-49 years in good health.

V usage is TRBV24-1 and J usage is TRBJ1-1; tentative D call: TRBD1 (6 bases). The V gene lost 5 bases and the J gene lost 10 bases, with 19 bases spanning the gap. Germline CDR1 reads KGHDR; CDR2 reads SFDVKD. The CDR3 sequence is 14 residues long. CDR3 amino acids: CATSGPSRGVGAFF. The CDR3 nucleotides are TGTGCCACCAGTGGGCCTAGCAGGGGTGTTGGAGCTTTCTTT.

The chain uses TRBV6-2 or TRBV6-3 and TRBJ1-1; D uncertain. The V and J ends lost 1 base and 3 bases respectively, with 6 bases between them. From germline, CDR1 is MNHEY and CDR2 SVGEGT. The CDR3 loop spans 13 amino acids. This CDR3 reads CASSYWGYTEAFF. The CDR3 coding sequence is TGTGCCAGCAGTTACTGGGGTTACACTGAAGCTTTCTTT.

The V call is TRBV19, the J call TRBJ2-7, with TRBD1 matching 7 bases. After removal of 4 bases from V and 3 bases from J, the junction contained 3 bases not matched to a gene. The germline V gene encodes CDR1 LNHDA and CDR2 SQIVND (reference sequence). The CDR3 covers 13 residues. The chain's CDR3 is CASSTGTDYEQYF. DNA for the CDR3: TGTGCCAGTAGTACCGGGACAGACTACGAGCAGTACTTC.

The V and J genes are TRBV10-1 and TRBJ2-3; D not resolved. Trimming took 1 base from V and 0 from J, leaving 8 bases between them. There are 15 residues in the CDR3. Germline V gene data show CDR1 as WNHNN and CDR2 as SYGVQD (reference sequence). In DNA form, the CDR3 reads TGCGCCAGCAGTGAGTTTTACGGTAGCACAGATACGCAGTATTTT. Its protein product is CASSEFYGSTDTQYF.

This chain links TRBV10-3 with TRBJ2-3; D gene ambiguous. V lost 4 bases and J 6 bases, leaving 11 bases between the germline ends. CDR1 is ENHRY, CDR2 SYGVKD, per germline. The CDR3 has 13 amino acids. The CDR3 reads CAISGAPVDTQYF. The CDR3 coding sequence is TGTGCCATCAGTGGAGCCCCCGTGGATACGCAGTATTTT.

The rearrangement links TRBV2 to TRBJ1-4; D is perhaps TRBD1 (6 bases). Trimming cost V 6 bases and J 3 bases, with 14 bases left between them. Germline CDR1 reads SNHLY; CDR2 reads FYNNEI. The CDR3 length is 15 residues. The CDR3 DNA sequence: TGTGCCAGCAGCCGAAACCCAGGGGCTAATGAAAAACTGTTTTTT. This sequence encodes CASSRNPGANEKLFF.

The CDR3 region is CASSRTMNTEAFF. The CDR3 coding sequence is TGTGCCAGCAGTCGAACAATGAACACTGAAGCTTTCTTT. The J gene is TRBJ1-1, the V gene TRBV6-5, with D uncertain. V dropped 5 bases and J dropped 0 bases, with 7 bases sitting between them. CDR3 length equals 13 residues. The germline V gene encodes CDR1 MNHEY and CDR2 SVGAGI.

This chain connects TRBV29-1 to TRBJ2-1; either TRBD1 or TRBD2 may fit D (5 bases each). The CDR3 loop spans 14 amino acids. Germline values: CDR1 SQVTM, CDR2 ANQGSEA. Trimming removed 3 bases from V and 6 bases from J, with 15 bases in between. The CDR3 DNA follows: TGCAGCGTTGACGTTGTTGGGACGGGCAATGAGCAGTTCTTC. Amino acids: CSVDVVGTGNEQFF.